Described below is a single TCR beta chain sequence and its context. Its antigen remains unknown. Sequencing used immunoSEQ multiplex PCR; TCRdb keeps in-frame clones, though not all of them. This sample yields fewer than 25,000 clones, of which about 81% are seen a single time; roughly 10% belongs to the top ten. The data were taken from a study of CD4 T cells in relation to SARS-CoV-2 and coronaviruses. Overall study: PBMCs were cultured with antigen for over nine days before TCR beta sequencing. No peptide or an HIV-1 Nef peptide pool served as negative control. Study results and caveats: Samples before the pandemic and after infection were not matched within any donor.

Germline assignment: CDR1 SGHAT and CDR2 FQNNGV. J was trimmed by 4 bases and V by 0 bases; bases with no gene match: 9. The CDR3 has 17 residues. The unexposed donors gave CD4+ T cells in about 2010-2019, prior to COVID-19. After roughly ten days of culture, CD4+ T cells were isolated. Unexposed-donor CD4+ T cells were probed with SARS-CoV-2 S/N and four cold-coronavirus spikes, cells permitting. Input material: CD4+ T cells from PBMCs, cultured in vitro. The rearrangement joins TRBV11-2 to TRBJ2-7; the match to TRBD2 covers 10 bases. The receptor was derived from a human donor in good health. CDR3 in DNA: TGTGCCAGCAGCTTAGATTTACTAGCGGGAAGGGAATACGAGCAGTACTTC. This codes for CASSLDLLAGREYEQYF.